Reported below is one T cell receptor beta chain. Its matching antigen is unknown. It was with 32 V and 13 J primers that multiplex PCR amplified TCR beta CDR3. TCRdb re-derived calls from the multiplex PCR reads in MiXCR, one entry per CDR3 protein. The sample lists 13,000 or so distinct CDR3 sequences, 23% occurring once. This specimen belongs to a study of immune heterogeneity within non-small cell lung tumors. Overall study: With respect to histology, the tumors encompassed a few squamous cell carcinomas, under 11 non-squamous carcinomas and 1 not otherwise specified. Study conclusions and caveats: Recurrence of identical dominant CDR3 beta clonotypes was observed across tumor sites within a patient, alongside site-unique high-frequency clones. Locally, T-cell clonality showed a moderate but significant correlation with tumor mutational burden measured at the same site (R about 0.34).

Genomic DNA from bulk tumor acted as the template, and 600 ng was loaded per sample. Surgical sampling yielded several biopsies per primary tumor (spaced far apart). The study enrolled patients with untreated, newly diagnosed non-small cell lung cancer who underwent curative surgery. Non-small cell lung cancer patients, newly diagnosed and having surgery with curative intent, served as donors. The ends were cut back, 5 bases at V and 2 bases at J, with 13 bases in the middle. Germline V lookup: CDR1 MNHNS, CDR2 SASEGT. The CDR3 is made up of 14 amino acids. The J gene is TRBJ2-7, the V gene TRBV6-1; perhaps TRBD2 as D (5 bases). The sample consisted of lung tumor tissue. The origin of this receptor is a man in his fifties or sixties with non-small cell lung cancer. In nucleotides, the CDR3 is TGTGCCAGCAGTCTCCGGGATACGGCCTACGAGCAGTACTTC. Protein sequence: CASSLRDTAYEQYF.